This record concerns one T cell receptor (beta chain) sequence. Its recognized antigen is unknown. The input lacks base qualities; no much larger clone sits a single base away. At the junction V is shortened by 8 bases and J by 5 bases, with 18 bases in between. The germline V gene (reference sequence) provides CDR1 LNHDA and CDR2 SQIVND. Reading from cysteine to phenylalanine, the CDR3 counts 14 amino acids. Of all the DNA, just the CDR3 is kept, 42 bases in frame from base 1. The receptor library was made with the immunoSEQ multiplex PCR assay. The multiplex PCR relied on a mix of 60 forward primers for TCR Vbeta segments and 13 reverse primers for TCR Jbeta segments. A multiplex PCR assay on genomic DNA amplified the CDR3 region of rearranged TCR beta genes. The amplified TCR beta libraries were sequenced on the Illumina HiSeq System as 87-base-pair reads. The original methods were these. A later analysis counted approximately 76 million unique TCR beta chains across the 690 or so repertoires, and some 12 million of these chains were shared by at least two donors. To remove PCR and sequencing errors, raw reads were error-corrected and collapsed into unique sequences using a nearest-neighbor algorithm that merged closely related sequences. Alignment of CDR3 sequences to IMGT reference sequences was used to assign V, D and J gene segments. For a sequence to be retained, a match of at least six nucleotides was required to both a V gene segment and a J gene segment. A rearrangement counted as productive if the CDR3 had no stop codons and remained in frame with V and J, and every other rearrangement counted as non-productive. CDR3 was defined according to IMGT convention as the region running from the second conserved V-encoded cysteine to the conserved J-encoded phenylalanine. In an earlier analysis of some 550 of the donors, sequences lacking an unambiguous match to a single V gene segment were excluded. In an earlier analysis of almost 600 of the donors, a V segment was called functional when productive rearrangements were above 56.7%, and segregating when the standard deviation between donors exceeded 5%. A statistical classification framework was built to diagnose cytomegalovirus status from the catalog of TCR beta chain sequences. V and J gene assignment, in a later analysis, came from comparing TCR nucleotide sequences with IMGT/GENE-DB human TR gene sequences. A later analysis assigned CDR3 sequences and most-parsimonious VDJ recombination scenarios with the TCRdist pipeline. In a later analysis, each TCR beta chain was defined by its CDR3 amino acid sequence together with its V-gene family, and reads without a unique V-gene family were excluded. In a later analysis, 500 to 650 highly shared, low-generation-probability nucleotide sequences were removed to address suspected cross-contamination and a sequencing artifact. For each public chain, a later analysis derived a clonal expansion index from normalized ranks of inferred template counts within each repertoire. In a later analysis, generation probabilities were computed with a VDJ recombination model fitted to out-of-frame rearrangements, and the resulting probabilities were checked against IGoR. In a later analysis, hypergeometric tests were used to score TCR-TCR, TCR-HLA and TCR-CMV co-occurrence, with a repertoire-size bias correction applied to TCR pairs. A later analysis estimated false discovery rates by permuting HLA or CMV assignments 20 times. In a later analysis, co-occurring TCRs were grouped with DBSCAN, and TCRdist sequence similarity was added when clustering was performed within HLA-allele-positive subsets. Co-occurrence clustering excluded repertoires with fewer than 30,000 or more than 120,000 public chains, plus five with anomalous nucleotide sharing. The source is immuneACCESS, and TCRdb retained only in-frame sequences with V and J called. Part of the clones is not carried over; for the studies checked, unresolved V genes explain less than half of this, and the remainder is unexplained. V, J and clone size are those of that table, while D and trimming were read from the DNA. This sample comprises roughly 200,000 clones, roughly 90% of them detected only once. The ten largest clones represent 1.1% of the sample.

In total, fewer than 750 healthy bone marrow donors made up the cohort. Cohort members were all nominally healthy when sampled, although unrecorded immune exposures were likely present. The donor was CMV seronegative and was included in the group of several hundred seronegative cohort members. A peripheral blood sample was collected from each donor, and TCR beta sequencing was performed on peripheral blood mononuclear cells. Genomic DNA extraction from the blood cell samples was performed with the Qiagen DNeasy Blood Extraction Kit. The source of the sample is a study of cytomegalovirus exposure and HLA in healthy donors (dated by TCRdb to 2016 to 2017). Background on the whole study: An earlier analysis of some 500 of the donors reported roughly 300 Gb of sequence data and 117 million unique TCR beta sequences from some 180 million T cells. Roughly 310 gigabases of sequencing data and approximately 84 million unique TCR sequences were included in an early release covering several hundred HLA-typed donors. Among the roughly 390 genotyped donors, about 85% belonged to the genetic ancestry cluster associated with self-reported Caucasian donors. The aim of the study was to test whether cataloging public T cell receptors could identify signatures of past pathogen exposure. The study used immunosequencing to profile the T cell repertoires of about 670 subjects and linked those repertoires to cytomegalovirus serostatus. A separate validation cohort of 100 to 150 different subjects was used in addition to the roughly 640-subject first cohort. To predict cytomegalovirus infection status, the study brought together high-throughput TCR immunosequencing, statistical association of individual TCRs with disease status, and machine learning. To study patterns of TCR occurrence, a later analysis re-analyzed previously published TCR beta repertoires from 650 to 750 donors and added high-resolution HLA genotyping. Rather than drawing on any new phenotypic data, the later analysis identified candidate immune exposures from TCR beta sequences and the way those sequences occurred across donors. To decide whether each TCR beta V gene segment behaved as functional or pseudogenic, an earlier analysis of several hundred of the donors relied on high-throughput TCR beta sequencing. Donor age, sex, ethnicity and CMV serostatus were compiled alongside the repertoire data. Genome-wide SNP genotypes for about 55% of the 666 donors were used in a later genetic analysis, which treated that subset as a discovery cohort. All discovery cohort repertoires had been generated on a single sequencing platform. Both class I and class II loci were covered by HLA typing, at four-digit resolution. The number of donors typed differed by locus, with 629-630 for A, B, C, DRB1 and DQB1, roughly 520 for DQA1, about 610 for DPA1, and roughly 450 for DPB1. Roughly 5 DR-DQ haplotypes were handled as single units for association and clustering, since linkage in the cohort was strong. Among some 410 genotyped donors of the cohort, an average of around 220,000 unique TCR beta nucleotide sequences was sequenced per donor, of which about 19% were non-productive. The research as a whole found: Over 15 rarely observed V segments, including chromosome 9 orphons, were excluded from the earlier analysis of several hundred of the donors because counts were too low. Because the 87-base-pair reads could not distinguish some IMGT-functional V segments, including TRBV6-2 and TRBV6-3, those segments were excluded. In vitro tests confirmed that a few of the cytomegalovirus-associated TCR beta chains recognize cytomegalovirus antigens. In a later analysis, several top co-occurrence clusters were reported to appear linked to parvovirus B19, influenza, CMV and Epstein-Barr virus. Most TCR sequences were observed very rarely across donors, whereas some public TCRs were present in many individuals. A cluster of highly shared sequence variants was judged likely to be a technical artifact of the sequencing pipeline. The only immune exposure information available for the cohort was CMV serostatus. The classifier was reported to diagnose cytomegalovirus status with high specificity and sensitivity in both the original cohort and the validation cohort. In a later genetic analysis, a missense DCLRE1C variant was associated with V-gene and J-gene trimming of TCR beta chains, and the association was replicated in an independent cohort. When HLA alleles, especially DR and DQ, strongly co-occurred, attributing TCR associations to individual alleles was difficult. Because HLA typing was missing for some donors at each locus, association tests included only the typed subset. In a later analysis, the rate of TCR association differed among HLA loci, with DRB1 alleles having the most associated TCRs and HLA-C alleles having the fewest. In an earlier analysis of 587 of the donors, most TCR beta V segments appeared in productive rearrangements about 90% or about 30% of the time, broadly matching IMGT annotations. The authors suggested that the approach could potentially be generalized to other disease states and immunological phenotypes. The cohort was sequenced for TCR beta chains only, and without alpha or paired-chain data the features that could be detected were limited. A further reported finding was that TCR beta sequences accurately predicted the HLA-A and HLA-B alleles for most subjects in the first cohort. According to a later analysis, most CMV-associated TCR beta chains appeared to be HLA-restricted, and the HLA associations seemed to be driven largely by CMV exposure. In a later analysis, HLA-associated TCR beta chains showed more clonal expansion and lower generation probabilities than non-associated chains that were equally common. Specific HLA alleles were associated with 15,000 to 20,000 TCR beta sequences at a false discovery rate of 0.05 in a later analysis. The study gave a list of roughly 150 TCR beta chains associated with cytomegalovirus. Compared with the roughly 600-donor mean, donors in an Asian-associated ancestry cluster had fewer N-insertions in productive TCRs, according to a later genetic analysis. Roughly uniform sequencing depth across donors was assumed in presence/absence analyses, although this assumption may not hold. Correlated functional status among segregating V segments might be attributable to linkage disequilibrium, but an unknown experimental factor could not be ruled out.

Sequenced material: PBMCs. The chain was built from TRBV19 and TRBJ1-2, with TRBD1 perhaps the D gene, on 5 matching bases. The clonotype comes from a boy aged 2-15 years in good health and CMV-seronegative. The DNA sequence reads TGTGCCAGTGCGTCGGGTCAGGGAGGGTATGGCTACACCTTC. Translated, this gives CASASGQGGYGYTF.